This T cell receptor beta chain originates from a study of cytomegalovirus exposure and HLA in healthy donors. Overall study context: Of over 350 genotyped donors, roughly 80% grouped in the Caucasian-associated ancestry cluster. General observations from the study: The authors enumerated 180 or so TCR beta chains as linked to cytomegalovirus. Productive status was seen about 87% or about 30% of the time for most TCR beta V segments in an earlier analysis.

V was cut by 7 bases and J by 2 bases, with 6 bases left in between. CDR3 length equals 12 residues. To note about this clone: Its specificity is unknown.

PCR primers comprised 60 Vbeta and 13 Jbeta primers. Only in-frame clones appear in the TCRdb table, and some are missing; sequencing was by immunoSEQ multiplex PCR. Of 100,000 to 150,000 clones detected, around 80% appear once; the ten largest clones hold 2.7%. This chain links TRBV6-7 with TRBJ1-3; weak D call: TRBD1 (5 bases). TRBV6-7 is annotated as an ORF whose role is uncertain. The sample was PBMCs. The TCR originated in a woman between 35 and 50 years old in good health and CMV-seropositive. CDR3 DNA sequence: TGTGCCAGCAAGGGGACTGGAAACACCATATATTTT. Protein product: CASKGTGNTIYF.